These 23 T cell receptor beta chains share one sample of origin, sequenced in a study of blood T cell repertoires in COVID-19. Method: immunoSEQ multiplex PCR; TCRdb's copy keeps in-frame clones and lacks some. The sample gives about 68,000 clones, about 74% of which show up once; approximately 20% is in the top ten. Specimen: peripheral blood. These receptors came from a human donor in a cohort sampled during active COVID-19.

This clone was observed a single time. The chain has TRBV28 and TRBJ2-3, with D maybe TRBD2 (7 bases). The CDR3 is 15 amino acids. From germline, CDR1 is MDHEN and CDR2 SYDVKM. Trimming stripped 6 bases from V and 6 bases from J, with 19 bases between. The CDR3 reads CASSEGGAKRDTQYF. In DNA form, the CDR3 reads TGTGCCAGCAGCGAGGGGGGGGCGAAGCGCGATACGCAGTATTTT.

The chain is built from TRBV19 and TRBJ2-5; TRBD1 agrees at 8 bases. With V trimmed by 5 bases and J by 2 bases, 7 bases remained unmatched. The CDR3 length is 15 residues. Germline V gene sequence: CDR1 LNHDA, CDR2 SQIVND (reference sequence). CDR3 sequence: CASSPTTGDQETQYF. In nucleotides, the CDR3 is TGTGCCAGTAGTCCAACGACAGGGGATCAAGAGACCCAGTACTTC.

The J gene is TRBJ2-3, the V gene TRBV5-4, with TRBD1 as a possible D gene (5 bases). Germline lookup yields CDR1 SGHNT and CDR2 YYREEE (reference sequence). Between the trimmed V and J ends, which lost 4 bases and 6 bases, there was a span of 18 bases. The CDR3 sequence is 15 residues long. The CDR3 sequence is CASSPQGTNQDTQYF. The CDR3 DNA sequence: TGTGCCAGCAGCCCGCAGGGAACTAACCAGGATACGCAGTATTTT.

The V and J genes are TRBV11-3 and TRBJ2-2; D may be TRBD2 (5 bases). With 5 bases removed from V and 6 bases from J, the gap between germline ends came to 7 bases. The CDR3 has 12 amino acids. Germline V CDR1 and CDR2: SGHNT, YENEEA. CDR3 protein: CASSPGAGELFF. The CDR3 DNA is TGTGCCAGCAGCCCCGGGGCCGGGGAGCTGTTTTTT.

This clone appeared once. The chain carries TRBV19 and TRBJ2-1, with a possible D match to TRBD2 (6 bases). CDR3 length: 16 amino acids. Germline V CDR1 and CDR2: LNHDA, SQIVND (reference sequence). Deletions cut 5 bases from V and 7 bases from J, with 21 bases between. CDR3 amino acids: CASSPRRGTGYNEQFF. As DNA, the CDR3 is TGTGCCAGTAGTCCCCGGAGGGGTACTGGATATAATGAGCAGTTCTTC.

The chain joins TRBV7-2 to TRBJ1-1; D may be TRBD1 (5 bases). The germline V and J ends were trimmed by 5 bases and 7 bases, with 14 bases remaining between them. There are 13 residues in the CDR3. The germline CDR1 and CDR2 sequences are SGHTA and FQGNSA. The CDR3 sequence is CASSPSGGSEAFF. The CDR3 nucleotides are TGTGCCAGCAGCCCATCGGGGGGTAGTGAAGCTTTCTTT.

The chain joins TRBV6-5 to TRBJ1-6; 7 positions match TRBD1. CDR3 length: 13 amino acids. Unmatched junction bases numbered 8, after V lost 6 bases and J lost 12 bases. Germline CDR1 and CDR2: MNHEY and SVGAGI. CDR3 sequence: CASSEGAGGPLHF. The CDR3 DNA sequence: TGTGCCAGCAGCGAGGGGGCAGGGGGACCCCTCCACTTT.

The chain uses TRBV5-4 and TRBJ2-3; possibly TRBD1 for D (5 bases). The CDR3 covers 14 residues. The ends were cut back, 3 bases at V and 1 base at J, with 9 bases in the middle. Germline values: CDR1 SGHNT, CDR2 YYREEE (reference sequence). The CDR3 region is CASSSPTGTDTQYF. Written as DNA, the CDR3 is TGTGCCAGCAGCTCGCCGACAGGCACAGATACGCAGTATTTT.

The chain links TRBV28 to TRBJ1-5; the D gene is possibly TRBD1 (5 bases). The CDR3 is 15 amino acids. Trimming removed 5 bases from V and 4 bases from J, with 15 bases in between. Germline CDR1 and CDR2: MDHEN and SYDVKM. The CDR3 bases are TGTGCCAGCAGTCCGGGGGGACGGGGAAATCAGCCCCAGCATTTT. Translation: CASSPGGRGNQPQHF.

This chain joins TRBV29-1 and TRBJ1-3, with D perhaps matching TRBD1 (6 bases). CDR3 length: 15 amino acids. Germline values: CDR1 SQVTM, CDR2 ANQGSEA. Between the trimmed V and J ends, which lost 3 bases and 0 bases, there was a span of 12 bases. DNA of the CDR3: TGCAGCGTTGAGGGGGCCAGGGGCTCTGGAAACACCATATATTTT. Amino acid sequence: CSVEGARGSGNTIYF.

This chain uses TRBV7-2 with TRBJ1-1; 8 nucleotides agree with TRBD1. The germline CDR1 and CDR2 sequences are SGHTA and FQGNSA. Trimming cost V 2 bases and J 8 bases; bases outside gene matches: 19. The CDR3 is 18 amino acids. As DNA, the CDR3 is TGTGCCAGCAGCTTAAAAATAGGAGGACAGGGTATTACTTCGGAAGCTTTCTTT. Residues: CASSLKIGGQGITSEAFF.

The chain uses TRBV9 and TRBJ2-1; 8 positions agree with TRBD1. Germline V gene data show CDR1 as SGDLS and CDR2 as YYNGEE. The V segment lost 3 bases and the J segment 5 bases; nucleotides outside the gene matches: 7. The CDR3 is made up of 15 amino acids. CDR3 loop: CASSATGEDHNEQFF. The CDR3 DNA is TGTGCCAGCAGCGCGACAGGGGAAGACCACAATGAGCAGTTCTTC.

There are a few counts of this clone. The chain recombines TRBV4-3 with TRBJ2-5; D might be TRBD1 (6 bases). The germline CDR1 and CDR2 sequences are LGHNA and YSLEER. This CDR3 region has 15 residues. V was trimmed by 1 base and J by 1 base, leaving 10 bases between them. The CDR3 loop reads CASSQGGRGQETQYF. CDR3 coding DNA: TGCGCCAGCAGCCAAGGGGGCAGGGGCCAAGAGACCCAGTACTTC.

This clone was recorded a few times. The chain employs TRBV5-1 and TRBJ2-1; TRBD2 aligns across 14 bases. V was clipped by 0 bases and J by 9 bases; unmatched bases: 5. CDR3 length: 16 residues. Germline values: CDR1 SGHRS, CDR2 YFSETQ. DNA for the CDR3: TGCGCCAGCAGCTTGGGACTAGCGGGAGGGCCGGTTGAGCAGTTCTTC. Amino acids: CASSLGLAGGPVEQFF.

CDR3 loop: CASSLQQAPYEQYF. The CDR3 nucleotides are TGCGCCAGCAGCTTGCAACAGGCCCCTTACGAGCAGTACTTC. The genes are TRBV5-1 and TRBJ2-7; a possible D gene is TRBD1 (5 bases). Trimming removed 1 base at V and 4 bases at J, with 12 bases between. The V gene's germline CDR1 is SGHRS and CDR2 YFSETQ. The CDR3 runs 14 residues.

This chain links TRBV4-3 with TRBJ1-5, with a possible D match to TRBD1 (5 bases). The V gene lost 0 bases and the J gene lost 4 bases, with 10 bases spanning the gap. The CDR3 extends over 15 amino acids. Germline CDR1 reads LGHNA; CDR2 reads YSLEER. The CDR3 nucleotides are TGCGCCAGCAGCCAAGACGGACACCGGAATCAGCCCCAGCATTTT. This sequence encodes CASSQDGHRNQPQHF.

The sample holds a few counts of this clone. The rearrangement uses TRBV28 and TRBJ2-3; D may be TRBD1 (6 bases). Germline-derived CDR1 and CDR2 are MDHEN and SYDVKM. CDR3 size: 13 residues. Trimming cost V 6 bases and J 2 bases, with 9 bases left between them. DNA of the CDR3: TGTGCCAGCAGCCGGGACACCACAGATACGCAGTATTTT. This codes for CASSRDTTDTQYF.

This rearrangement joins TRBV9 to TRBJ2-3; D is ambiguous. This CDR3 is 16 amino acids long. Germline V gene sequence: CDR1 SGDLS, CDR2 YYNGEE. Trimming pared 0 bases from V and 4 bases from J, leaving 15 bases between. The CDR3 spells CASSVVGLDGSDTQYF. The CDR3 region has the DNA TGTGCCAGCAGCGTAGTAGGCCTAGATGGGTCAGATACGCAGTATTTT.

The chain joins TRBV28 to TRBJ2-6, with D possibly being TRBD1 (5 bases). V shed 6 bases and J shed 5 bases, with 11 bases lying between them. Germline-derived CDR1 and CDR2 are MDHEN and SYDVKM. The CDR3 is 14 residues long. Written as DNA, the CDR3 is TGTGCCAGCAGCGCCTGGGGCAGGGCCAACGTCCTGACTTTC. It yields the protein CASSAWGRANVLTF.

The rearrangement joins TRBV18 to TRBJ2-7; maybe TRBD2 (6 bases). V lost 3 bases and J 6 bases, leaving 15 bases between the germline ends. The CDR3 runs 14 residues. The germline V gene has CDR1 KGHSH and CDR2 LQKENI. CDR3 residues: CASSPGSSGSEQYF. In DNA form, the CDR3 reads TGTGCCAGCTCACCCGGGAGTTCGGGATCCGAGCAGTACTTC.

The chain couples TRBV5-1 to TRBJ2-1; D is possibly TRBD1 (5 bases). Trimming shortened V by 4 bases and J by 4 bases, and 12 bases separated the two germline ends. The CDR3 contains 14 residues. The germline CDR1 and CDR2 sequences are SGHRS and YFSETQ. The CDR3 here is CASSVDNPYNEQFF. In DNA, the CDR3 is TGCGCCAGCAGCGTGGACAATCCTTACAATGAGCAGTTCTTC. The full variable domain, in which reference TRBV5-1 and TRBJ2-1 provide the parts outside the CDR3, is KAGVTQTPRYLIKTRGQQVTLSCSPISGHRSVSWYQQTPGQGLQFLFEYFSETQRNKGNFPGRFSGRQFSNSRSEMNVSTLELGDSALYLCASSVDNPYNEQFFGPGTRLTVL.

The chain links TRBV15 to TRBJ1-5, with D perhaps TRBD1 (5 bases). Trimming stripped 1 base from V and 0 bases from J, with 10 bases between. In germline, CDR1 is LNHNV, CDR2 YYDKDF (reference sequence). CDR3 size: 16 residues. The CDR3 DNA is TGTGCCACCAGCAGAGGACAGTACAATAGCAATCAGCCCCAGCATTTT. Its translation is CATSRGQYNSNQPQHF.

The chain employs TRBV19 and TRBJ1-2; the match to TRBD1 covers 7 bases. J gave up 7 bases and V 5 bases, and 16 bases lay outside the gene matches. The CDR3 is made up of 16 amino acids. Germline V lookup: CDR1 LNHDA, CDR2 SQIVND (reference sequence). The CDR3, as DNA: TGTGCCAGTAGTCTCCAGACAGGGTTCGAGTTTCGTGGCTACACCTTC. This encodes CASSLQTGFEFRGYTF.